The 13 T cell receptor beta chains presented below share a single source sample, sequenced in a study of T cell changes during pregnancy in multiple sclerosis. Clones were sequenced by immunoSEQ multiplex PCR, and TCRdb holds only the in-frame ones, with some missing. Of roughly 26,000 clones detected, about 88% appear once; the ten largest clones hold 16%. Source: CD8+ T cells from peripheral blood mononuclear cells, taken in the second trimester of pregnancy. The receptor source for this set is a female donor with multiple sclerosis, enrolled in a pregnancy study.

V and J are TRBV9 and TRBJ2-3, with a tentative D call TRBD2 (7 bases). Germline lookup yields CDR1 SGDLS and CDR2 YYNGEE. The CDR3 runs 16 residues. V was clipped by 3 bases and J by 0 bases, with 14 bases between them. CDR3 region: CASSEGGGMSTDTQYF. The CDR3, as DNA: TGTGCCAGCAGCGAGGGGGGGGGTATGAGCACAGATACGCAGTATTTT.

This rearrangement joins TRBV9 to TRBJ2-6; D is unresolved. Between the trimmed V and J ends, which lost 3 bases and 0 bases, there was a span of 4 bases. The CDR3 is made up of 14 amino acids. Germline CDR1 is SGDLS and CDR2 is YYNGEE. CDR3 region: CASSAISGANVLTF. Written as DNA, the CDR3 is TGTGCCAGCAGCGCAATCTCTGGGGCCAACGTCCTGACTTTC.

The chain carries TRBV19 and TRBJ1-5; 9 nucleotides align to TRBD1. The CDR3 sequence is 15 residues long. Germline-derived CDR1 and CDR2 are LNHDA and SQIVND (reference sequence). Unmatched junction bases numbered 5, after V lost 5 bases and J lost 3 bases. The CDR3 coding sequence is TGTGCCAGTAGTCCGACAGGGGGTAACAATCAGCCCCAGCATTTT. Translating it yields CASSPTGGNNQPQHF.

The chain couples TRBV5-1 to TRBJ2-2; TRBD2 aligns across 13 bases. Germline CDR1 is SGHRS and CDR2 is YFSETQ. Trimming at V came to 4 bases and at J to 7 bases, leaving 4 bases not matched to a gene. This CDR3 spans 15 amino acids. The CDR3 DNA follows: TGCGCCAGCAGCCTTGGGACTAGCGGGAACGGGGAGCTGTTTTTT. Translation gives CASSLGTSGNGELFF.

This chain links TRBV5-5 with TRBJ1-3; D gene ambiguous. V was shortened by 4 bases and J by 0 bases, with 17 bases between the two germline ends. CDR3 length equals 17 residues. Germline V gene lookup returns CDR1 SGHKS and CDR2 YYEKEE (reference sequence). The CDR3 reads CASSSALTWISGNTIYF. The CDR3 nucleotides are TGTGCCAGCAGCAGCGCACTGACGTGGATCTCTGGAAACACCATATATTTT.

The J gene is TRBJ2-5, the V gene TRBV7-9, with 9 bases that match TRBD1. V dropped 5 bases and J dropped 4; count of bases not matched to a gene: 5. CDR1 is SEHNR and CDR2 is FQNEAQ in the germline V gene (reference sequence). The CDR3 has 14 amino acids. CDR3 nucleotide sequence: TGTGCCAGCAGCATCACAGGGGGCGGAGAGACCCAGTACTTC. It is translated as CASSITGGGETQYF.

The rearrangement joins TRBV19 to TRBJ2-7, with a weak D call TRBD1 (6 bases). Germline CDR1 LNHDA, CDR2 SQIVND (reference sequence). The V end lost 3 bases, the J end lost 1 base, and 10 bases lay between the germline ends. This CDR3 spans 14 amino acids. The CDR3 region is CASSIFRGSYEQYF. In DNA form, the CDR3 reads TGTGCCAGTAGTATCTTTAGGGGGTCCTACGAGCAGTACTTC.

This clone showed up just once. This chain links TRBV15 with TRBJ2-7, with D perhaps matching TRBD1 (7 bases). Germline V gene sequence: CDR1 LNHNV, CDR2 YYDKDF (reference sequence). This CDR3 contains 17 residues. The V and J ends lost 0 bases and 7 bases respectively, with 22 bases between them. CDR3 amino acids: CATSRDKVNAPGGEQYF. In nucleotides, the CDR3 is TGTGCCACCAGCAGAGATAAGGTTAATGCGCCAGGGGGGGAGCAGTACTTC.

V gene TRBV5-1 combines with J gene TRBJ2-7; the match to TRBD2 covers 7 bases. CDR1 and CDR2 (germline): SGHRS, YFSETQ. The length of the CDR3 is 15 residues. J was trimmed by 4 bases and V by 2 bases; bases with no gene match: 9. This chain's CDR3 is CASSFLPGLPYEQYF. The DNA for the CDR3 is TGCGCCAGCAGCTTCCTTCCGGGACTACCGTACGAGCAGTACTTC.

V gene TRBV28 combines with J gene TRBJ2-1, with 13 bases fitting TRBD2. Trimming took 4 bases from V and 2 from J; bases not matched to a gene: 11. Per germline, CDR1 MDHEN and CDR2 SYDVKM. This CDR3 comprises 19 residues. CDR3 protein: CASSSLRTSGSSPYNEQFF. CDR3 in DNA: TGTGCCAGCAGTTCACTCCGGACTAGCGGGAGTTCTCCCTACAATGAGCAGTTCTTC.

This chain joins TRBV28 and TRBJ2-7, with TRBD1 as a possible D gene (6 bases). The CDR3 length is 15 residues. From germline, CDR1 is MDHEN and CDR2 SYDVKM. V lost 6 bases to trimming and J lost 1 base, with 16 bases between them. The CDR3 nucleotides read TGTGCCAGCAGACTGGACAGCAGTCAGTCCTACGAGCAGTACTTC. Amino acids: CASRLDSSQSYEQYF.

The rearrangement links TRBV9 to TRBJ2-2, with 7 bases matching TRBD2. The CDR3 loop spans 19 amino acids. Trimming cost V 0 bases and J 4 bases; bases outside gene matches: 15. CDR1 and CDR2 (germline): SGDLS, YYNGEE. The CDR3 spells CASSVGGGALSRGTGELFF. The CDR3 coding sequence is TGTGCCAGCAGCGTAGGGGGAGGGGCACTTTCTAGGGGCACCGGGGAGCTGTTTTTT.

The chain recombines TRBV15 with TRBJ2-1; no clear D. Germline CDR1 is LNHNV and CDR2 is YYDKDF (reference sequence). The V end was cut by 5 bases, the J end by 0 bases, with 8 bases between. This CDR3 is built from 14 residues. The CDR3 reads CATSESSSYNEQFF. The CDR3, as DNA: TGTGCCACCAGCGAGTCTTCCTCCTACAATGAGCAGTTCTTC.